Each of the 27 T cell receptor beta chains below was sequenced from the same sample in a study of response to subunit inactivated influenza vaccine listed by TCRdb under 2018. The receptor library was made with RT-PCR. The instrument was an Illumina HiSeq 2500. TCRdb applied fastp at Q25 and MiXCR to the public reads, then kept only in-frame beta chains. Records with the same CDR3 protein are collapsed into one entry carrying the most frequent genes and DNA. Within this sample are 450,000 to 600,000 distinct CDR3 sequences, with less than 7.5% of them counted one time only. Of the sample, less than 15% is held by the ten largest clones. The specimen comprised PBMCs from blood, sampled less than 30 months after vaccination. These receptors came from a man aged 50-75 years who received an inactivated influenza vaccine. Donor details come from another sample of the same person, matched by shared clones.

This clonotype was recorded a few times. The chain recombines TRBV7-9 with TRBJ1-4; possibly TRBD1 for D (5 bases). The CDR3 extends over 14 amino acids. Germline CDR1 is SEHNR and CDR2 is FQNEAQ (reference sequence). The V and J ends lost 4 bases and 8 bases respectively, with 14 bases between them. This CDR3 is CASSSGWFEEKLFF. Written as DNA, the CDR3 is TGTGCCAGCAGCTCAGGGTGGTTCGAAGAAAAACTGTTTTTT.

The CDR3 DNA is TGTGCCAGCAGTGACAGGCTTTTCCAAGAGACCCAGTACTTC. Protein product: CASSDRLFQETQYF. The chain combines TRBV25-1 with TRBJ2-5; D gene ambiguous. The CDR3 sequence is 14 residues long. Germline values: CDR1 MGHDK, CDR2 SYGVNS. Trimming stripped 3 bases from V and 1 base from J, with 9 bases between.

This clonotype was seen repeatedly, ten times or more. This chain joins TRBV2 and TRBJ2-3, with 10 bases lining up with TRBD2. With V trimmed by 5 bases and J by 1 base, 6 bases remained unmatched. The CDR3 totals 16 residues. Germline CDR1 reads SNHLY; CDR2 reads FYNNEI. In DNA, the CDR3 is TGTGCCAGCAGTTTAATACTAGCGGGACGCACAGATACGCAGTATTTT. This translates into CASSLILAGRTDTQYF.

The sample holds a few counts of this clonotype. This chain connects TRBV24-1 to TRBJ2-3; D possibly matches TRBD1 or TRBD2 (5 bases each). CDR1 KGHDR and CDR2 SFDVKD come from the germline V gene. The CDR3 is 16 residues long. V lost 3 bases, J lost 0 bases, and 12 bases lay in between. The DNA of the CDR3 is TGTGCCACCAGTGATAGTGGGACGGGGAGCACAGATACGCAGTATTTT. It codes for CATSDSGTGSTDTQYF.

This chain connects TRBV5-1 to TRBJ2-2; possibly TRBD2 for D (5 bases). CDR1 SGHRS and CDR2 YFSETQ come from the germline V gene. Trimming left V 0 bases short and J 0 bases short, with 18 bases between. This CDR3 has 19 amino acids. The CDR3 sequence is CASSLARGSHNSNTGELFF. Written as DNA, the CDR3 is TGCGCCAGCAGCTTGGCCAGAGGGTCCCATAACTCGAACACCGGGGAGCTGTTTTTT.

CDR3 sequence reads: CASSQDRQANYGYTF. CDR3 DNA: TGTGCCAGCAGCCAGGATCGACAGGCCAACTATGGCTACACCTTC. The rearrangement links TRBV4-2 to TRBJ1-2; TRBD1 might be the D (6 bases). V was clipped by 3 bases and J by 2 bases, with 13 bases between them. Germline V gene data show CDR1 as LGHNA and CDR2 as YNFKEQ. CDR3 length: 15 residues.

This clonotype was seen a handful of times. The chain recombines TRBV20-1 with TRBJ2-5; 13 bases fit TRBD2. Germline V gene lookup returns CDR1 DFQATT and CDR2 SNEGSKA (reference sequence). CDR3 length: 15 residues. The junction had 7 bases not matched to a gene; V was cut back by 4 bases and J by 5 bases. The CDR3 here is CSATRLAGGGETQYF. CDR3 sequence (DNA): TGCAGTGCTACCCGACTAGCGGGGGGCGGGGAGACCCAGTACTTC.

A few counts support this clonotype. The J gene is TRBJ2-2, the V gene TRBV5-1; 10 bases line up with TRBD1. V was pared by 0 bases and J by 1 base, with 3 bases of the junction left unmatched. CDR1 and CDR2 (germline): SGHRS, YFSETQ. This CDR3 has 17 residues. The CDR3 DNA is TGCGCCAGCAGCTTGGCCGGGACAGGGGTGAACACCGGGGAGCTGTTTTTT. Translating gives CASSLAGTGVNTGELFF.

This clonotype showed up just a few times. V and J are TRBV5-1 and TRBJ2-4, with TRBD2 matching 7 bases. Germline V gives CDR1 SGHRS, CDR2 YFSETQ. This CDR3 region has 16 residues. J was trimmed by 0 bases and V by 4 bases; bases with no gene match: 7. CDR3 nucleotide sequence: TGCGCCAGCAGCCCAGTAGCGGGTGGAGCCAAAAACATTCAGTACTTC. It is translated as CASSPVAGGAKNIQYF. The whole variable domain, remainder taken from reference TRBV5-1 and TRBJ2-4, is KAGVTQTPRYLIKTRGQQVTLSCSPISGHRSVSWYQQTPGQGLQFLFEYFSETQRNKGNFPGRFSGRQFSNSRSEMNVSTLELGDSALYLCASSPVAGGAKNIQYFGAGTRLSVL.

The chain joins TRBV20-1 to TRBJ2-7; TRBD2 is a possible D gene (5 bases). Germline V gives CDR1 DFQATT, CDR2 SNEGSKA (reference sequence). V lost 6 bases and J 0 bases, leaving 21 bases between the germline ends. The CDR3 has 16 amino acids. The DNA of the CDR3 is TGCAGTGCCCGTGTAAAGGCGGGTCTAAGCTCCTACGAGCAGTACTTC. Translation: CSARVKAGLSSYEQYF.

This clonotype has just a few counts. The chain recombines TRBV3-1 with TRBJ1-2; D gene uncertain. Germline CDR1 and CDR2: LGHDT and YNNKEL (reference sequence). This CDR3 spans 15 amino acids. V was pared by 0 bases and J by 5 bases, with 13 bases between. CDR3 coding DNA: TGTGCCAGCAGCCAAGAACCGGGATCCGAATATGGCTACACCTTC. Protein product: CASSQEPGSEYGYTF.

This clonotype was seen more than once but under ten times. The chain joins TRBV6-2 or TRBV6-3 to TRBJ2-7; D perhaps matches TRBD2 (5 bases). Per the germline V gene, CDR1 is MNHEY and CDR2 is SVGEGT. The V end was cut by 0 bases, the J end by 1 base, with 13 bases between. CDR3 length equals 16 residues. Written as DNA, the CDR3 is TGTGCCAGCAGTTACTCGTCCGGCCGACTATCCTACGAGCAGTACTTC. Encoded protein: CASSYSSGRLSYEQYF.

Only one count was recorded for this clonotype. A much larger clone lies a single base off, so this may be a read error. The chain links TRBV4-2 to TRBJ2-5; D unresolved. Germline values: CDR1 LGHNA, CDR2 YNFKEQ. The CDR3 spans 15 residues. The CDR3 DNA is TGTGCCGGCAGCCAAGACCGAAGAGGTTCCGAGACCCAGTACTTC. This codes for CAGSQDRRGSETQYF.

Many counts were recorded for this clonotype. The rearrangement links TRBV27 to TRBJ1-5; 9 bases are a match to TRBD1. CDR3 size: 16 residues. The junction had 7 bases not matched to a gene; V was cut back by 3 bases and J by 4 bases. Per germline, CDR1 MNHEY and CDR2 SMNVEV (reference sequence). The CDR3 loop is CASSFSGQGGNQPQHF. Written as DNA, the CDR3 is TGTGCCAGCAGTTTCTCGGGACAGGGAGGGAATCAGCCCCAGCATTTT.

This clonotype was counted many times. The chain carries TRBV20-1 and TRBJ1-2; 9 bases agree with TRBD1. Per the germline V gene, CDR1 is DFQATT and CDR2 is SNEGSKA (reference sequence). The CDR3 is 18 residues long. Trimming took 5 bases from V and 5 from J; bases not matched to a gene: 21. CDR3 nucleotide sequence: TGCAGTGCTGCCAGTATAAAGGGCACCGGGACAGGGCGGTATGGCTACACCTTC. This codes for CSAASIKGTGTGRYGYTF.

In its sample, this clonotype was seen a few times. The CDR3, as DNA: TGCAGCGTTGTAACCGGGACATTAAACACTGAAGCTTTCTTT. Translation gives CSVVTGTLNTEAFF. This chain connects TRBV29-1 to TRBJ1-1, with D possibly matching TRBD1 (6 bases). Per germline, CDR1 SQVTM and CDR2 ANQGSEA. V lost 4 bases, J lost 2 bases, and 14 bases lay in between. The CDR3 extends over 14 amino acids.

The chain joins TRBV28 to TRBJ2-5; the D gene is possibly TRBD1 (5 bases). The CDR3 extends over 16 amino acids. The germline V gene has CDR1 MDHEN and CDR2 SYDVKM. The V gene lost 2 bases and the J gene lost 4 bases, with 17 bases spanning the gap. CDR3 loop: CASSLAPTGRAETQYF. As DNA, the CDR3 is TGTGCCAGCAGTTTAGCCCCCACAGGTCGAGCAGAGACCCAGTACTTC.

This clonotype was counted a few times. V and J are TRBV2 and TRBJ1-1, with D unclear. The V gene lost 4 bases and the J gene lost 1 base, with 10 bases spanning the gap. The germline V gene encodes CDR1 SNHLY and CDR2 FYNNEI. This CDR3 spans 14 amino acids. The CDR3 DNA is TGTGCCAGCAGTGTAAGGCAGGAGAACACTGAAGCTTTCTTT. It encodes CASSVRQENTEAFF.

The chain couples TRBV5-6 to TRBJ2-7, with unresolved D. Trimming took 1 base from V and 0 from J, leaving 5 bases between them. Germline V gives CDR1 SGHDT, CDR2 YYEEEE. CDR3 length: 13 amino acids. CDR3 coding DNA: TGTGCCAGCAGCTTGCGGAACTCCTACGAGCAGTACTTC. Residues: CASSLRNSYEQYF.

This clonotype was detected many times. V usage is TRBV28 and J usage is TRBJ2-1; 9 bases map to TRBD2. The CDR3 spans 16 residues. The V gene's germline CDR1 is MDHEN and CDR2 SYDVKM. J gave up 6 bases and V 5 bases, and 11 bases lay outside the gene matches. CDR3 region: CASSGGWGTSSNEQFF. In nucleotides, the CDR3 is TGTGCCAGCAGTGGGGGGTGGGGGACTAGCAGCAATGAGCAGTTCTTC.

This chain connects TRBV5-6 to TRBJ2-1, with 7 bases lining up with TRBD2. The CDR3 spans 17 residues. Germline-derived CDR1 and CDR2 are SGHDT and YYEEEE. V lost 3 bases, J lost 5 bases, and 14 bases stayed unmatched. CDR3 in amino acids: CASSSPWGGTRDNEQFF. The CDR3 DNA reads as TGTGCCAGCAGCTCCCCGTGGGGGGGGACTCGTGACAATGAGCAGTTCTTC.

This clonotype was seen only a few times. The chain couples TRBV7-2 to TRBJ2-1; 10 bases align to TRBD2. Germline V gene lookup returns CDR1 SGHTA and CDR2 FQGNSA. The CDR3 sequence is 17 residues long. V gave up 3 bases and J gave up 0 bases; unmatched junction bases: 5. DNA for the CDR3: TGTGCCAGCAGCTTTAGCGGGGGGCTTAGCTCCTACAATGAGCAGTTCTTC. Translation: CASSFSGGLSSYNEQFF. Variable domain in full (rest from reference TRBV7-2 and TRBJ2-1): GAGVSQSPSNKVTEKGKDVELRCDPISGHTALYWYRQSLGQGLEFLIYFQGNSAPDKSGLPSDRFSAERTGGSVSTLTIQRTQQEDSAVYLCASSFSGGLSSYNEQFFGPGTRLTVL.

This chain uses TRBV4-2 with TRBJ2-1, with D unclear. V shed 1 base and J shed 5 bases, with 12 bases lying between them. The CDR3 totals 15 residues. Germline loops: CDR1 LGHNA, CDR2 YNFKEQ. Here the CDR3 DNA reads TGTGCCAGCAGCCAAGGGAGTGCAAGGGACAATGAGCAGTTCTTC. Amino acid sequence: CASSQGSARDNEQFF.

There are many counts of this clonotype. This chain connects TRBV29-1 to TRBJ1-2; possible D gene TRBD1, 5 bases. Germline V CDR1 and CDR2: SQVTM, ANQGSEA. This CDR3 has 11 residues. Trimming left V 8 bases short and J 5 bases short, with 12 bases between. The CDR3 spells CSTAEGYGYTF. For the CDR3, the DNA is TGCAGCACGGCGGAGGGGTATGGCTACACCTTC.

There are many counts of this clonotype. The genes are TRBV7-9 and TRBJ1-2; tentatively, D is TRBD1 (5 bases). This CDR3 comprises 14 residues. The germline V and J ends were trimmed by 1 base and 2 bases, with 8 bases remaining between them. Germline-derived CDR1 and CDR2 are SEHNR and FQNEAQ (reference sequence). The CDR3 nucleotides read TGTGCCAGCAGCTTAGGGGCAGGGAACTATGGCTACACCTTC. Translated: CASSLGAGNYGYTF.

Many counts were recorded for this clonotype. This sequence joins TRBV5-1 and TRBJ2-1; TRBD2 might be the D (6 bases). Germline V gene sequence: CDR1 SGHRS, CDR2 YFSETQ. The CDR3 is 16 residues long. V lost 0 bases, J lost 10 bases, and 20 bases lay in between. The CDR3 loop reads CASSLDGTGGVWEQFF. The DNA of the CDR3 is TGCGCCAGCAGCTTGGACGGGACCGGGGGAGTTTGGGAGCAGTTCTTC.

The chain uses TRBV28 and TRBJ2-7; possibly TRBD2 for D (6 bases). The V and J ends lost 7 bases and 3 bases respectively, with 16 bases between them. The CDR3 length is 14 residues. Germline assignment: CDR1 MDHEN and CDR2 SYDVKM. In nucleotides, the CDR3 is TGTGCCAGCACCCCTCGGCGGGGCCTCTACGAGCAGTACTTC. Translation: CASTPRRGLYEQYF.